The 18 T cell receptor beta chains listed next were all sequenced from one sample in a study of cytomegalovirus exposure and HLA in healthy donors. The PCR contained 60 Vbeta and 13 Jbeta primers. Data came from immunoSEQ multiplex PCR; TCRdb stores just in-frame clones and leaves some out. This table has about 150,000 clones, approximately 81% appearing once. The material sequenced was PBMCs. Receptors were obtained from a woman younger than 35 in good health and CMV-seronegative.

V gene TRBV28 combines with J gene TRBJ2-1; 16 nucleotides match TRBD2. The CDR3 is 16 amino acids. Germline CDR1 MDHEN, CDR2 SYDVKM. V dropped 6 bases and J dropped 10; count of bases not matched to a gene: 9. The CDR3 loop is CASSLLGTSGRAEQFF. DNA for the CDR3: TGTGCCAGCAGCCTACTAGGGACTAGCGGGAGGGCCGAGCAGTTCTTC.

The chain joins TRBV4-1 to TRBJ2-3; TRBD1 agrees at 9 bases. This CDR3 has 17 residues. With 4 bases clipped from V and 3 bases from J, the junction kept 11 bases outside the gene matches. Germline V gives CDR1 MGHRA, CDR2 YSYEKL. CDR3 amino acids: CASSPTGGQGLTDTQYF. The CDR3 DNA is TGCGCCAGCAGCCCGACAGGGGGACAGGGTCTGACAGATACGCAGTATTTT.

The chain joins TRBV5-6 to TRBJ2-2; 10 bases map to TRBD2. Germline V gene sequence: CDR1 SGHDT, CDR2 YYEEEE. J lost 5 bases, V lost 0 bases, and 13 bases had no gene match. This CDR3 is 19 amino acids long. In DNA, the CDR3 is TGTGCCAGCAGCTTGGTGGCGCTAGCGGGGGCCGTGGGGACCGGGGAGCTGTTTTTT. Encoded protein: CASSLVALAGAVGTGELFF.

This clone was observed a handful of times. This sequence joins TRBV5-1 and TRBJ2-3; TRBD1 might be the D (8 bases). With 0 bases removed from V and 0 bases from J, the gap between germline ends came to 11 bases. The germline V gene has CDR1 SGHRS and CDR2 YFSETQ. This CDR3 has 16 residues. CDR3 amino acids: CASSLAQGGSTDTQYF. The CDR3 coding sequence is TGCGCCAGCAGCTTGGCACAGGGGGGGAGCACAGATACGCAGTATTTT.

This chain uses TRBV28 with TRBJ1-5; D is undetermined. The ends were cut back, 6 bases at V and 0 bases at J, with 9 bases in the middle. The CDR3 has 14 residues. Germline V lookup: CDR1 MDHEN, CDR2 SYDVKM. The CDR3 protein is CASRAIISNQPQHF. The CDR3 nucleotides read TGTGCCAGCAGGGCAATTATTAGCAATCAGCCCCAGCATTTT. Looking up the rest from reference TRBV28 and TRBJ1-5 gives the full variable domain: DVKVTQSSRYLVKRTGEKVFLECVQDMDHENMFWYRQDPGLGLRLIYFSYDVKMKEKGDIPEGYSVSREKKERFSLILESASTNQTSMYLCASRAIISNQPQHFGDGTRLSIL.

This CDR3 reads CASSHSIADPYEQYF. CDR3 DNA sequence: TGTGCCAGCAGCCACTCTATAGCGGACCCGTACGAGCAGTACTTC. The gene calls are TRBV7-2 and TRBJ2-7; a possible D gene is TRBD2 (6 bases). V lost 5 bases, J lost 4 bases, and 18 bases lay in between. In germline, CDR1 is SGHTA, CDR2 FQGNSA. This CDR3 has 15 residues.

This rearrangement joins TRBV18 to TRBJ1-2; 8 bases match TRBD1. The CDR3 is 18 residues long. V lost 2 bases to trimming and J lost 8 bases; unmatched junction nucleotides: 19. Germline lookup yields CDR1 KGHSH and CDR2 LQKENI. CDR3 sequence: CASSPGLQGQGWPRGYTF. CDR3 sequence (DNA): TGTGCCAGCTCACCAGGCCTCCAAGGACAGGGTTGGCCGAGGGGCTACACCTTC. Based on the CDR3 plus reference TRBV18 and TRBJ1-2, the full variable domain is NAGVMQNPRHLVRRRGQEARLRCSPMKGHSHVYWYRQLPEEGLKFMVYLQKENIIDESGMPKERFSAEFPKEGPSILRIQQVVRGDSAAYFCASSPGLQGQGWPRGYTFGSGTRLTVV.

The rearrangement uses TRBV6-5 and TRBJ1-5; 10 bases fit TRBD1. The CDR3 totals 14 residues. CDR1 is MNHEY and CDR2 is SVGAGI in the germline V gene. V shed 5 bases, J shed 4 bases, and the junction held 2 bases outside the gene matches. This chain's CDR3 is CASSVDRGNQPQHF. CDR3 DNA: TGTGCCAGCAGTGTGGACAGGGGGAATCAGCCCCAGCATTTT.

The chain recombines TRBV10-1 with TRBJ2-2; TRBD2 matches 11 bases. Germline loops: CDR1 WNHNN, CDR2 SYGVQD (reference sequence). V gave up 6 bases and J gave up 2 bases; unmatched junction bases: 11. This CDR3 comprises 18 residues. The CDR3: CASRAPWTSGPNTGELFF. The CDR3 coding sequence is TGCGCCAGCAGGGCCCCTTGGACTAGCGGGCCTAACACCGGGGAGCTGTTTTTT.

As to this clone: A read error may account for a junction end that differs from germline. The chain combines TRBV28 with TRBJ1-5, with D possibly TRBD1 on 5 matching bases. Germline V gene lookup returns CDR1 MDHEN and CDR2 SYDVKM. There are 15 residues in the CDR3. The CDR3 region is CASSWSLTAYQPQHF. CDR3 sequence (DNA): TGTGCCAGCAGCTGGAGCCTGACAGCCTATCAACCCCAGCATTTT. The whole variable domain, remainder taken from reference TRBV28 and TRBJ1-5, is DVKVTQSSRYLVKRTGEKVFLECVQDMDHENMFWYRQDPGLGLRLIYFSYDVKMKEKGDIPEGYSVSREKKERFSLILESASTNQTSMYLCASSWSLTAYQPQHFGDGTRLSIL.

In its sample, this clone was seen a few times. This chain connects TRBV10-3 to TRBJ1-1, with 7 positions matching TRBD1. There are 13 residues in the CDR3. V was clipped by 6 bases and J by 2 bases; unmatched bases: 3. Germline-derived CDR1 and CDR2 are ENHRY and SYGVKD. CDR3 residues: CAIRGQINTEAFF. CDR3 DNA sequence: TGTGCCATCAGGGGACAGATCAACACTGAAGCTTTCTTT.

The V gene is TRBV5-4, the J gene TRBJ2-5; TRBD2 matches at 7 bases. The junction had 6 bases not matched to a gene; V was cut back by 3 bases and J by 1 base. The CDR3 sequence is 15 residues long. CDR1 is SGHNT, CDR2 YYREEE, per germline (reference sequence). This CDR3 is CASSSRASGQETQYF. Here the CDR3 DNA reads TGTGCCAGCAGCTCCAGGGCTAGCGGCCAAGAGACCCAGTACTTC.

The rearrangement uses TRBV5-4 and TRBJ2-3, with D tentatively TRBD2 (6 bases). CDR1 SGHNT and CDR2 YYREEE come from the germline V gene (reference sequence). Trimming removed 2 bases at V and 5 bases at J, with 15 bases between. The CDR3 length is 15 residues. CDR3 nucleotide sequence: TGTGCCAGCAGCTTCTGGTCGGGAGATGGAGATACGCAGTATTTT. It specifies CASSFWSGDGDTQYF.

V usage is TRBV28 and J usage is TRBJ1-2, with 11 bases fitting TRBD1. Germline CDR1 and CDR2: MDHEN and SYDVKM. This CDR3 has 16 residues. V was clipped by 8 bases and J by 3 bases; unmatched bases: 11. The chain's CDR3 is CASLFPQGQGDYGYTF. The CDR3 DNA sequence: TGTGCCAGCCTCTTCCCCCAGGGACAGGGGGACTATGGCTACACCTTC.

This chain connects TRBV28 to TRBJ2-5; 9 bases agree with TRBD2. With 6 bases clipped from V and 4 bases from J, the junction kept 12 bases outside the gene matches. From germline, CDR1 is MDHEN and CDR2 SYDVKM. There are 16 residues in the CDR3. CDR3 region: CASRLRVGREGETQYF. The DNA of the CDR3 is TGTGCCAGCAGACTAAGGGTCGGGCGGGAGGGAGAGACCCAGTACTTC.

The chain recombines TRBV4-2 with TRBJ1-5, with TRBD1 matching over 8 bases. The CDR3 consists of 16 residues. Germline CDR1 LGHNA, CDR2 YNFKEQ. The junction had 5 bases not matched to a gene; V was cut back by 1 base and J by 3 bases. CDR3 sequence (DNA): TGTGCCAGCAGCCAAGTCGGGACAGGAGACAATCAGCCCCAGCATTTT. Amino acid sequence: CASSQVGTGDNQPQHF.

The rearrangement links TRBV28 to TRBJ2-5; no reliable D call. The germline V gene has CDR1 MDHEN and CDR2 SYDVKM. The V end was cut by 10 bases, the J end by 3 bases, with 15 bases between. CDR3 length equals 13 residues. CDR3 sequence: CATTEAWEETQYF. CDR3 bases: TGTGCCACCACCGAGGCGTGGGAAGAGACCCAGTACTTC.

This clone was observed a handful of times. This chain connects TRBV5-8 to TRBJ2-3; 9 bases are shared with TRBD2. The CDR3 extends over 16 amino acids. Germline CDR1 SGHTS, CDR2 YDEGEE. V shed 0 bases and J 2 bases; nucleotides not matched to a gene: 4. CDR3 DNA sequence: TGTGCCAGCAGCTTGGTGCTAGCGGGGCCCACAGATACGCAGTATTTT. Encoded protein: CASSLVLAGPTDTQYF.